Each of the 28 T cell receptor beta chains below was sequenced from the same sample in a study of T-cell memory formation after mild COVID-19. One entry per CDR3 protein results from TCRdb running MiXCR on the 5' RACE reads. The sample records 250,000 to 300,000 distinct CDR3 sequences, roughly 16% being singletons. Sequenced material: PBMCs or a T cell subset sorted from them (not recorded which). The origin of the receptors is a man younger than 30 who had mild COVID-19 (a few samples of this study predate the infection). Cell type and time point are not known.

This clonotype was counted only a few times. The chain links TRBV6-5 to TRBJ2-7; 7 bases are a match to TRBD1. Germline CDR1 reads MNHEY; CDR2 reads SVGAGI. The CDR3 has 13 amino acids. Germline trimming cut 4 bases from V and 6 bases from J; bases unmatched to any gene: 6. The CDR3 DNA reads as TGTGCCAGCAGTTCCGGGACAGTGGGCGAGCAGTACTTC. Translating it yields CASSSGTVGEQYF.

This clonotype was recorded a few times. The CDR3 loop reads CASSERAGGRSPLHF. The CDR3 region has the DNA TGTGCCAGCAGTGAACGGGCGGGGGGTCGATCACCCCTCCACTTT. J is TRBJ1-6 and V is TRBV25-1; the D gene is possibly TRBD1 (5 bases). Germline CDR1 MGHDK, CDR2 SYGVNS. Trimming took 2 bases from V and 10 from J, leaving 15 bases between them. This CDR3 has 15 residues.

This clonotype showed up just a few times. This chain links TRBV5-1 with TRBJ2-4; tentatively, D is TRBD1 or TRBD2 (5 bases each). Between the trimmed V and J ends, which lost 0 bases and 7 bases, there was a span of 20 bases. CDR1 SGHRS and CDR2 YFSETQ come from the germline V gene. The CDR3 is 17 amino acids. The CDR3 DNA follows: TGCGCCAGCAGCTTGGAAGGTACAGGTCGGGGTTTGAACATTCAGTACTTC. It encodes CASSLEGTGRGLNIQYF.

The sample holds a few counts of this clonotype. This chain links TRBV28 with TRBJ1-1; 11 bases map to TRBD1. V trimming: 7 bases; J trimming: 4 bases; junction bases outside the gene matches: 11. The germline V gene encodes CDR1 MDHEN and CDR2 SYDVKM. This CDR3 has 16 amino acids. As DNA, the CDR3 is TGTGCCAGCACCAGTGGACAGGGGGCTTGGAGCACTGAAGCTTTCTTT. It codes for CASTSGQGAWSTEAFF.

This clonotype was found a few times. The chain carries TRBV10-3 and TRBJ2-5, with D perhaps matching TRBD2 (7 bases). This CDR3 is built from 14 residues. Germline CDR1 and CDR2: ENHRY and SYGVKD. V was clipped by 8 bases and J by 5 bases, with 18 bases between them. CDR3 protein: CAIRERGAVETQYF. As DNA, the CDR3 is TGTGCCATCCGCGAACGGGGGGCCGTGGAGACCCAGTACTTC.

This clonotype was seen a handful of times. The genes are TRBV9 and TRBJ2-7; D is perhaps TRBD1 (5 bases). From germline, CDR1 is SGDLS and CDR2 YYNGEE. The V end lost 3 bases, the J end lost 6 bases, and 19 bases lay between the germline ends. The CDR3 runs to 15 residues. CDR3 sequence reads: CASSADGGRVGEQYF. CDR3 sequence (DNA): TGTGCCAGCAGCGCGGACGGCGGCAGGGTCGGCGAGCAGTACTTC.

This clonotype was picked up many times. This sequence joins TRBV24-1 and TRBJ2-1; 8 positions match TRBD1. Germline V gene sequence: CDR1 KGHDR, CDR2 SFDVKD. This CDR3 spans 15 amino acids. After removal of 0 bases from V and 9 bases from J, the junction contained 6 bases not matched to a gene. The CDR3 here is CATSDLAGGNFEQFF. Here the CDR3 DNA reads TGTGCCACCAGTGATTTGGCAGGGGGCAATTTTGAGCAGTTCTTC.

At least ten counts were recorded for this clonotype. This chain joins TRBV29-1 and TRBJ2-7; D perhaps matches TRBD2 (6 bases). The ends were cut back, 4 bases at V and 0 bases at J, with 10 bases in the middle. This CDR3 comprises 13 residues. Germline CDR1 reads SQVTM; CDR2 reads ANQGSEA. CDR3 in amino acids: CSVGEVGSYEQYF. The DNA of the CDR3 is TGCAGCGTTGGGGAGGTAGGCTCCTACGAGCAGTACTTC.

In its sample, this clonotype was seen a few times. V is TRBV7-2 and J is TRBJ2-5, with TRBD1 matching over 7 bases. The CDR3 runs to 13 residues. CDR1 and CDR2 (germline): SGHTA, FQGNSA. The J segment lost 6 bases and the V segment lost 4 bases, leaving 5 bases of the junction unmatched. The CDR3 protein is CASSSRGSKTQYF. As DNA, the CDR3 is TGTGCCAGCAGCTCCAGGGGGTCAAAGACCCAGTACTTC.

This clonotype has just a few counts. The rearrangement uses TRBV5-1 and TRBJ2-5; 7 bases fit TRBD1. Trimming at V came to 1 base and at J to 1 base, leaving 4 bases not matched to a gene. In germline, CDR1 is SGHRS, CDR2 YFSETQ. CDR3 length: 15 amino acids. The CDR3 DNA is TGCGCCAGCAGCTTGAGTGGGACAGCCCAAGAGACCCAGTACTTC. Translation gives CASSLSGTAQETQYF.

CDR3 nucleotide sequence: TGCGCCAGCAGCTCTACCGGGACTAGCGAAGAGACCCAGTACTTC. It translates to CASSSTGTSEETQYF. The chain recombines TRBV5-1 with TRBJ2-5, with 10 positions matching TRBD2. From germline, CDR1 is SGHRS and CDR2 YFSETQ. The CDR3 covers 15 residues. J lost 3 bases, V lost 3 bases, and 5 bases had no gene match. Based on the CDR3 plus reference TRBV5-1 and TRBJ2-5, the full variable domain is KAGVTQTPRYLIKTRGQQVTLSCSPISGHRSVSWYQQTPGQGLQFLFEYFSETQRNKGNFPGRFSGRQFSNSRSEMNVSTLELGDSALYLCASSSTGTSEETQYFGPGTRLLVL.

This clonotype appeared a few times. The chain uses TRBV5-1 and TRBJ2-1, with 14 bases fitting TRBD2. This CDR3 region has 15 residues. J was trimmed by 10 bases and V by 4 bases; bases with no gene match: 7. Germline lookup yields CDR1 SGHRS and CDR2 YFSETQ. The CDR3 sequence: CASSTWTSGGSEQFF. The CDR3 nucleotides are TGCGCCAGCAGCACCTGGACTAGCGGGGGGTCCGAGCAGTTCTTC.

This clonotype was detected a few times. J is TRBJ1-5 and V is TRBV6-2 or TRBV6-3, with D perhaps TRBD1 (6 bases). V shed 6 bases and J shed 6 bases, with 12 bases lying between them. This CDR3 is built from 13 residues. Germline CDR1 and CDR2: MNHEY and SVGEGT. The CDR3 reads CASRDNRAQPQHF. The DNA of the CDR3 is TGTGCCAGCAGGGACAACAGGGCTCAGCCCCAGCATTTT.

This clonotype was counted a few times. The gene calls are TRBV7-8 and TRBJ1-6; D remains ambiguous. Trimming took off 1 base at V and 10 bases at J, with 11 bases between the two ends. Germline-derived CDR1 and CDR2 are SGHVS and FQNEAQ. This CDR3 contains 14 residues. CDR3 bases: TGTGCCAGCAGCTTAGAAAGATTAGCCTCACCCCTCCACTTT. Its translation: CASSLERLASPLHF.

The CDR3 coding sequence is TGTGCCAGCTCACCACTCCTAGCGGGGGGGCCGGGCACAGATACGCAGTATTTT. It is translated as CASSPLLAGGPGTDTQYF. The rearrangement links TRBV18 to TRBJ2-3; 12 nucleotides agree with TRBD2. CDR3 length: 18 amino acids. V was pared by 1 base and J by 1 base, with 6 bases of the junction left unmatched. Germline loops: CDR1 KGHSH, CDR2 LQKENI. Complete variable domain (other parts from reference TRBV18 and TRBJ2-3): NAGVMQNPRHLVRRRGQEARLRCSPMKGHSHVYWYRQLPEEGLKFMVYLQKENIIDESGMPKERFSAEFPKEGPSILRIQQVVRGDSAAYFCASSPLLAGGPGTDTQYFGPGTRLTVL.

This clonotype was seen ten or more times. The rearrangement uses TRBV29-1 and TRBJ2-4, with a possible D match to TRBD2 (6 bases). The CDR3 loop spans 13 amino acids. CDR1 and CDR2 (germline): SQVTM, ANQGSEA. V was clipped by 1 base and J by 7 bases, with 11 bases between them. The CDR3 here is CSVEASGRNIQYF. The CDR3 region has the DNA TGCAGCGTTGAAGCTAGTGGGAGGAACATTCAGTACTTC.

This clonotype was recorded a few times. The rearrangement uses TRBV5-1 and TRBJ2-1, with TRBD2 as a possible D gene (7 bases). The germline V gene encodes CDR1 SGHRS and CDR2 YFSETQ. The CDR3 sequence is 14 residues long. V was cut by 2 bases and J by 6 bases, with 12 bases left in between. The CDR3 DNA sequence: TGCGCCAGCAGCTTTCGGGGGGCCTTCAATGAGCAGTTCTTC. Translated: CASSFRGAFNEQFF.

Only a few counts were recorded for this clonotype. This chain joins TRBV11-2 and TRBJ2-5; D unclear. The CDR3 is 15 residues long. V was pared by 1 base and J by 4 bases, with 13 bases between. From germline, CDR1 is SGHAT and CDR2 FQNNGV. CDR3 bases: TGTGCCAGCAGCTTAGCCGGTGGGGTCCCAGAGACCCAGTACTTC. Its protein is CASSLAGGVPETQYF.

This clonotype was recorded a few times. The V and J genes are TRBV7-2 and TRBJ1-1, with 8 bases that match TRBD1. Looked up from germline, CDR1 is SGHTA and CDR2 is FQGNSA. Unmatched junction bases numbered 4, after V lost 0 bases and J lost 7 bases. The CDR3 is made up of 14 amino acids. CDR3 loop: CASSLARGQGEAFF. The CDR3 DNA reads as TGTGCCAGCAGCTTAGCTCGTGGACAGGGTGAAGCTTTCTTT. The entire variable domain, with the rest obtained from reference TRBV7-2 and TRBJ1-1, is as follows: GAGVSQSPSNKVTEKGKDVELRCDPISGHTALYWYRQSLGQGLEFLIYFQGNSAPDKSGLPSDRFSAERTGGSVSTLTIQRTQQEDSAVYLCASSLARGQGEAFFGQGTRLTVV.

This rearrangement joins TRBV7-9 to TRBJ1-2; D is ambiguous. Germline lookup yields CDR1 SEHNR and CDR2 FQNEAQ (reference sequence). Trimming took 1 base from V and 7 from J, leaving 13 bases between them. The CDR3 length is 14 residues. CDR3 region: CASSLGVPSGGYTF. The DNA of the CDR3 is TGTGCCAGCAGCTTAGGGGTCCCTAGCGGTGGCTACACCTTC.

This clonotype was found a few times. This rearrangement joins TRBV7-6 to TRBJ1-6; 7 nucleotides align to TRBD1. V gave up 2 bases and J gave up 8 bases; unmatched junction bases: 6. Germline V CDR1 and CDR2: SGHVS, FNYEAQ. This CDR3 contains 15 residues. The CDR3 region has the DNA TGTGCCAGCAGCTTAAGAGGGGGCTCAGATTCACCCCTCCACTTT. Protein product: CASSLRGGSDSPLHF.

This clonotype showed up just a few times. This chain uses TRBV4-3 with TRBJ2-2; D remains unclear. Germline lookup yields CDR1 LGHNA and CDR2 YSLEER. This CDR3 comprises 16 residues. Trimming removed 1 base from V and 2 bases from J, with 11 bases in between. Here the CDR3 DNA reads TGCGCCAGCAGCCAAGGACCAGGAATTAACACCGGGGAGCTGTTTTTT. Translation gives CASSQGPGINTGELFF.

The genes are TRBV19 and TRBJ2-3; possible D gene TRBD2, 7 bases. Trimming removed 11 bases at V and 2 bases at J, with 14 bases between. From germline, CDR1 is LNHDA and CDR2 SQIVND (reference sequence). The CDR3 extends over 13 amino acids. The CDR3 nucleotides are TGTGCCCCTACGGGGGGCAACACAGATACGCAGTATTTT. Its translation: CAPTGGNTDTQYF.

The rearrangement links TRBV28 to TRBJ1-2; a possible D gene is TRBD1 (6 bases). The CDR3 sequence is 14 residues long. Trimming took 1 base from V and 8 from J, leaving 14 bases between them. CDR1 and CDR2 (germline): MDHEN, SYDVKM. CDR3 in amino acids: CASSLYRDARGYTF. CDR3 nucleotide sequence: TGTGCCAGCAGTTTATACAGGGATGCCAGAGGCTACACCTTC.

This chain joins TRBV10-3 and TRBJ2-5; 11 bases are shared with TRBD1. V lost 1 base and J lost 5; bases outside the gene matches: 6. Per the germline V gene, CDR1 is ENHRY and CDR2 is SYGVKD. The CDR3 runs to 16 residues. DNA of the CDR3: TGTGCCATCAGTGAGTTTGGACAGGGGGCTCGGGAGACCCAGTACTTC. This encodes CAISEFGQGARETQYF.

This clonotype was detected a few times. The chain links TRBV11-2 to TRBJ1-6; 7 bases align to TRBD1. Germline trimming cut 7 bases from V and 9 bases from J; bases unmatched to any gene: 12. This CDR3 is 15 amino acids long. Germline V gene sequence: CDR1 SGHAT, CDR2 FQNNGV. The CDR3 reads CASTRLNQGGSPLHF. CDR3 nucleotides: TGTGCCAGCACCCGGCTGAACCAGGGGGGTTCACCCCTCCACTTT. The full variable domain, in which reference TRBV11-2 and TRBJ1-6 provide the parts outside the CDR3, is EAGVAQSPRYKIIEKRQSVAFWCNPISGHATLYWYQQILGQGPKLLIQFQNNGVVDDSQLPKDRFSAERLKGVDSTLKIQPAKLEDSAVYLCASTRLNQGGSPLHFGNGTRLTVT.

This clonotype was seen more than once but under ten times. The rearrangement links TRBV9 to TRBJ1-4; weak D call: TRBD1 (5 bases). The CDR3 is made up of 15 amino acids. Germline V lookup: CDR1 SGDLS, CDR2 YYNGEE. V lost 0 bases and J lost 8, with 14 bases in between. DNA of the CDR3: TGTGCCAGCAGCGTAGCAGGGACCCCGGGGGAAAAACTGTTTTTT. Residues: CASSVAGTPGEKLFF.

The CDR3 nucleotides are TGTGCAACTATTGGGGGGACCACTGAAGCTTTCTTT. This gives the protein CATIGGTTEAFF. The chain combines TRBV12-3 or TRBV12-4 with TRBJ1-1, with D tentatively TRBD1 (5 bases). The CDR3 contains 12 residues.